What follows describes a single TCR beta chain. The CDR3 is 15 residues long. The germline CDR1 and CDR2 sequences are SGHKS and YYEKEE (reference sequence). Trimming pared 0 bases from V and 4 bases from J, leaving 11 bases between. The sample is drawn from a study of control samples from healthy donors and cancer patients. The table came from immunoSEQ multiplex PCR; TCRdb's copy has only in-frame clones and leaves some out. The data show 95,000 to 110,000 clones, with around 88% seen just once and about a fifth held by the top ten. The TCR sequence derives from a man in his sixties with lung cancer. This sequence joins TRBV5-5 and TRBJ1-5; possibly TRBD1 for D (6 bases). The source material was PBMCs. The CDR3 region has the DNA TGTGCCAGCAGCTTGGGGCAGGGGTTAAATCAGCCCCAGCATTTT. It specifies CASSLGQGLNQPQHF.